Below are 24 T cell receptor beta chains sequenced from a single sample in a study of blood T cells in healthy people across ages. A second PCR of 7 to 11 cycles used a sample-barcoded 5' primer and a J-beta primer mix. MiXCR, run by TCRdb on the 5' RACE reads, gives a single entry per CDR3 protein. Of 1.2 million to 1.5 million distinct CDR3 sequences in the sample, approximately 59% were seen once. The sample taken for sequencing was blood. These receptors came from a young man in good health.

This clonotype was counted between two and nine times. The V and J genes are TRBV12-3 or TRBV12-4 and TRBJ2-7; the match to TRBD1 covers 9 bases. Losses at the gene ends were 4 bases for V and 5 bases for J; bases not matched to a gene: 9. The CDR3 runs 15 residues. For the CDR3, the DNA is TGTGCCAGCAGTTCGCGGGGACAGGGTTTCCACGAGCAGTACTTC. Its translation is CASSSRGQGFHEQYF.

The V call is TRBV4-3, the J call TRBJ2-7; D unresolved. The V gene lost 0 bases and the J gene lost 7 bases, with 10 bases spanning the gap. Germline V gene lookup returns CDR1 LGHNA and CDR2 YSLEER. The CDR3 runs 13 residues. The CDR3: CASSQDLGKEQYF. The CDR3, as DNA: TGCGCCAGCAGCCAAGATCTAGGCAAGGAGCAGTACTTC.

This clonotype was recorded a few times. This chain uses TRBV7-2 with TRBJ2-7; D is uncertain. CDR1 and CDR2 from the germline V gene are SGHTA and FQGNSA. The V end was cut by 4 bases, the J end by 5 bases, with 15 bases between. The CDR3 contains 14 residues. In nucleotides, the CDR3 is TGTGCCAGCAGCTCGTCACTGGGGTGGAACGAGCAGTACTTC. It is translated as CASSSSLGWNEQYF.

The V and J genes are TRBV12-3 or TRBV12-4 and TRBJ2-2; TRBD2 matches at 8 bases. J gave up 6 bases and V 5 bases, and 5 bases lay outside the gene matches. The CDR3 spans 14 residues. The CDR3 DNA reads as TGTGCCAGCAGTAGCGGGGGTCGATCCGGGGAGCTGTTTTTT. Protein: CASSSGGRSGELFF.

The chain recombines TRBV12-3 or TRBV12-4 with TRBJ2-3; D not resolved. The ends were cut back, 1 base at V and 11 bases at J, with 13 bases in the middle. The CDR3 is 13 amino acids. The CDR3 nucleotides read TGTGCCAGCAGTTTAGTGGAGCCGCCCGGGCAGTATTTT. Amino acids: CASSLVEPPGQYF.

The chain employs TRBV30 and TRBJ2-5; D gene unclear. Germline-derived CDR1 and CDR2 are GTSNPN and SVGIG (reference sequence). Trimming took 0 bases from V and 11 from J, leaving 19 bases between them. The CDR3 extends over 14 amino acids. The DNA for the CDR3 is TGTGCCTGGAGTGTCTACGACGGAGCCTACAAGCAGTACTTC. It yields the protein CAWSVYDGAYKQYF.

A note on this clonotype: At one of its ends the junction is not consistent with the germline gene, which may arise from a read error. The CDR3 spells CASSLEQGTDMQYF. In DNA, the CDR3 is TGCGCCAGCAGCTTGGAGCAGGGGACAGATATGCAGTATTTT. The V gene is TRBV5-1, the J gene TRBJ2-3, with 7 bases matching TRBD1. Germline V gene sequence: CDR1 SGHRS, CDR2 YFSETQ. This CDR3 is 14 amino acids long.

The chain has TRBV7-8 and TRBJ2-4, with TRBD2 matching 12 bases. The DNA end is a closer match to TRBJ2-7, so the J assignment may be wrong. This CDR3 contains 18 residues. CDR1 and CDR2 (germline): SGHVS, FQNEAQ. The chain's CDR3 is CASSFSVASGRAVNEQYF. Here the CDR3 DNA reads TGTGCCAGCAGCTTCTCAGTAGCTAGCGGGAGGGCAGTAAACGAGCAGTACTTC.

This chain links TRBV7-2 with TRBJ2-3; a weak D match, TRBD2 (6 bases). Germline loops: CDR1 SGHTA, CDR2 FQGNSA. The CDR3 has 14 amino acids. V was pared by 5 bases and J by 5 bases, with 14 bases between. The CDR3 loop reads CASSPGTLGDTQYF. In nucleotides, the CDR3 is TGTGCCAGCAGCCCCGGGACTTTGGGAGATACGCAGTATTTT.

The gene calls are TRBV25-1 and TRBJ1-4; no clear D. The CDR3 totals 15 residues. The ends were cut back, 0 bases at V and 8 bases at J, with 13 bases in the middle. CDR1 is MGHDK, CDR2 SYGVNS, per germline. DNA of the CDR3: TGTGCCAGCAGTGAATATTTACAGCTAGCGGAAAAACTGTTTTTT. It encodes CASSEYLQLAEKLFF.

This sequence joins TRBV4-1 and TRBJ1-5, with D possibly TRBD1 on 5 matching bases. The CDR3 contains 13 residues. Germline-derived CDR1 and CDR2 are MGHRA and YSYEKL. V lost 1 base, J lost 7 bases, and 8 bases lay in between. The CDR3 nucleotides read TGCGCCAGCAGCCAAGCATGGGACCAGCCCCAGCATTTT. Its translation: CASSQAWDQPQHF.

The V gene is TRBV11-2, the J gene TRBJ2-3; 9 nucleotides align to TRBD2. Per germline, CDR1 SGHAT and CDR2 FQNNGV. The CDR3 sequence is 18 residues long. V trimming: 5 bases; J trimming: 9 bases; junction bases outside the gene matches: 21. The CDR3 nucleotides read TGTGCCAGCAGCCCCTCGTCCGGGACTAGCCTCCCTTTTGAGACGCAGTATTTT. Its protein product is CASSPSSGTSLPFETQYF.

The chain carries TRBV25-1 and TRBJ2-4; a possible D gene is TRBD2 (6 bases). With the DNA end fitting TRBJ2-7 better, the J assignment may be wrong. Germline-derived CDR1 and CDR2 are MGHDK and SYGVNS. This CDR3 spans 14 amino acids. As DNA, the CDR3 is TGTGCCAGCAGTGGATCGGGACTGACCTACGAGCAGTACTTC. This codes for CASSGSGLTYEQYF.

The V and J genes are TRBV20-1 and TRBJ2-1, with a tentative D call TRBD2 (6 bases). V dropped 5 bases and J dropped 3 bases, with 14 bases sitting between them. Germline CDR1 is DFQATT and CDR2 is SNEGSKA (reference sequence). The CDR3 loop spans 14 amino acids. CDR3 residues: CSASGGLNYNEQFF. For the CDR3, the DNA is TGCAGTGCTTCCGGGGGACTGAACTACAATGAGCAGTTCTTC.

This chain links TRBV6-6 with TRBJ1-5; TRBD1 matches 8 bases. In germline, CDR1 is MNHNY, CDR2 SVGAGI (reference sequence). Losses at the gene ends were 5 bases for V and 2 bases for J; bases not matched to a gene: 8. This CDR3 is built from 16 residues. DNA of the CDR3: TGTGCCAGCAGTCCGGACAGGGACTTGGGCAATCAGCCCCAGCATTTT. Its translation: CASSPDRDLGNQPQHF.

In this sample, this clonotype turned up a few times. The chain carries TRBV4-3 and TRBJ2-3; TRBD2 is a possible D gene (6 bases). Trimming stripped 4 bases from V and 3 bases from J, with 17 bases between. CDR1 is LGHNA and CDR2 is YSLEER in the germline V gene. This CDR3 has 16 amino acids. As DNA, the CDR3 is TGCGCCAGCAGCCCCCGGCAGGGAGGTCTAACAGATACGCAGTATTTT. It yields the protein CASSPRQGGLTDTQYF.

The chain uses TRBV29-1 and TRBJ2-1; 7 positions agree with TRBD1. V was clipped by 3 bases and J by 13 bases; unmatched bases: 15. The CDR3 has 14 amino acids. Germline V gene lookup returns CDR1 SQVTM and CDR2 ANQGSEA. Here the CDR3 reads CSVETGIGVETQFF. In DNA, the CDR3 is TGCAGCGTTGAGACAGGGATCGGCGTGGAGACCCAGTTCTTC.

This clonotype came up a few times. The V call is TRBV4-1, the J call TRBJ2-1; unclear D gene. V lost 4 bases and J 11 bases, leaving 12 bases between the germline ends. The length of the CDR3 is 12 residues. Germline V CDR1 and CDR2: MGHRA, YSYEKL. The CDR3: CASSPDSAQQFF. The DNA of the CDR3 is TGCGCCAGCAGCCCCGACTCCGCCCAGCAGTTCTTC.

This clonotype was seen a single time. The chain recombines TRBV6-5 with TRBJ2-3; tentative D call: TRBD2 (5 bases). There are 12 residues in the CDR3. Trimming pared 6 bases from V and 6 bases from J, leaving 10 bases between. Germline loops: CDR1 MNHEY, CDR2 SVGAGI. CDR3 loop: CASRRGLDTQYF. CDR3 DNA sequence: TGTGCCAGCAGGCGAGGGCTGGATACGCAGTATTTT.

This chain links TRBV27 with TRBJ2-7; TRBD2 might be the D (5 bases). Germline loops: CDR1 MNHEY, CDR2 SMNVEV (reference sequence). This CDR3 contains 13 residues. Between the trimmed V and J ends, which lost 8 bases and 5 bases, there was a span of 16 bases. As DNA, the CDR3 is TGTGCCAGCCCACAAGAGACGGGAAACGAGCAGTACTTC. Encoded protein: CASPQETGNEQYF.

This clonotype was seen a single time. The chain uses TRBV6-6 and TRBJ2-7; D may be TRBD1 (5 bases). The V end was cut by 0 bases, the J end by 2 bases, with 11 bases between. CDR1 MNHNY and CDR2 SVGAGI come from the germline V gene (reference sequence). CDR3 length equals 15 residues. CDR3 sequence (DNA): TGTGCCAGCAGTTACTCGATAAGGGGTACCTACGAGCAGTACTTC. This codes for CASSYSIRGTYEQYF.

The CDR3 region is CSARALSAVGFF. As DNA, the CDR3 is TGCAGTGCTAGGGCACTATCCGCGGTAGGGTTCTTC. The chain recombines TRBV20-1 with TRBJ2-1; D is ambiguous. With 3 bases removed from V and 15 bases from J, the gap between germline ends came to 18 bases. The CDR3 contains 12 residues. CDR1 is DFQATT and CDR2 is SNEGSKA in the germline V gene (reference sequence).

The chain has TRBV9 and TRBJ2-2; the match to TRBD1 covers 11 bases. The CDR3 length is 18 residues. The J segment lost 1 base and the V segment lost 3 bases, leaving 8 bases of the junction unmatched. Per germline, CDR1 SGDLS and CDR2 YYNGEE. The chain's CDR3 is CASSGPPGTGGNTGELFF. For the CDR3, the DNA is TGTGCCAGCAGCGGACCTCCCGGGACAGGGGGGAACACCGGGGAGCTGTTTTTT.

This clonotype has at least ten counts. The chain carries TRBV6-2 or TRBV6-3 and TRBJ2-7; 7 bases are a match to TRBD1. In germline, CDR1 is MNHEY, CDR2 SVGEGT. This CDR3 comprises 13 residues. After removal of 5 bases from V and 7 bases from J, the junction contained 8 bases not matched to a gene. The CDR3: CASSPEDRSEQYF. The CDR3 DNA reads TGTGCCAGCAGTCCCGAGGACAGGTCGGAGCAGTACTTC.